This T cell receptor beta chain was sequenced for a study of radiation and T cells in renal cell carcinoma. Findings and limits, study-wide: From baseline, blood top tumor clonotypes peaked at 2 weeks post-radiation. Without pretreatment biopsies, baseline tumor clonotype presence was undetermined.

Concerning this clone: What it recognizes is unknown.

The CDR3 totals 15 residues. Germline CDR1 reads SEHNR; CDR2 reads FQNEAQ (reference sequence). The V segment lost 0 bases and the J segment 7 bases; nucleotides outside the gene matches: 4. Time point in this sample: baseline pretreatment blood. Treatment in this sample: 15 Gy SBRT to primary tumor, nephrectomy 4 weeks later. Radiation-treated patients gave blood at baseline, week 2 and week 4. This renal cell carcinoma was of the clear cell type. Here immunoSEQ multiplex PCR was the method, and the copy in TCRdb shows in-frame clones only, minus some. Altogether about 91,000 clones are present, 82% being singletons, with the ten largest covering roughly 6.8%.

This receptor was taken from a man aged 55 to 70 with renal cell carcinoma. This chain connects TRBV7-9 to TRBJ2-1, with 9 bases aligning to TRBD1. The specimen comprised blood, sampled from a patient whose treatment included radiotherapy and nephrectomy. The CDR3 bases are TGTGCCAGCAGCTTAGCGCGGACAGGGGTGAATGAGCAGTTCTTC. Residues: CASSLARTGVNEQFF.